This TCR beta chain was recovered during a study of cytomegalovirus exposure and HLA in healthy donors. 13 Jbeta primers and 60 Vbeta primers were used for the PCR. Method: immunoSEQ multiplex PCR; TCRdb's copy keeps in-frame clones and lacks some. The sample carries 100,000 to 150,000 clones, over 75% recorded once. CDR1 is WSHSY and CDR2 is SAAADI in the germline V gene. The V segment lost 2 bases and the J segment 4 bases; nucleotides outside the gene matches: 7. This CDR3 spans 15 amino acids. Sequences were obtained from PBMCs. This sequence was found in a human donor in good health. This chain connects TRBV10-2 to TRBJ1-2; the match to TRBD1 covers 7 bases. The CDR3 loop is CASSEAYRGVYGYTF. The CDR3 region has the DNA TGCGCCAGCAGTGAGGCCTACAGGGGCGTCTATGGCTACACCTTC.